What follows are 17 T cell receptor beta chains derived from one specimen sequenced in a study of cytomegalovirus exposure and HLA in healthy donors. A multiplex PCR was run with 60 Vbeta primers and 13 Jbeta primers. Assay: immunoSEQ multiplex PCR; the TCRdb copy retains only in-frame clones and omits some. The sample includes about 200,000 clones, 86% of them seen just once. Sequences were obtained from PBMCs. The source of these receptors is a young woman in good health and CMV-seronegative.

The gene calls are TRBV15 and TRBJ2-7, with 8 bases lining up with TRBD2. Germline lookup yields CDR1 LNHNV and CDR2 YYDKDF (reference sequence). V shed 0 bases and J 2 bases; nucleotides not matched to a gene: 6. The CDR3 length is 16 residues. The CDR3 loop reads CATSREFGRDTYEQYF. The CDR3, as DNA: TGTGCCACCAGCAGAGAGTTCGGGAGGGATACCTACGAGCAGTACTTC.

This chain joins TRBV28 and TRBJ2-1; 8 bases map to TRBD1. The V gene end was trimmed by 1 base and the J gene end by 6 bases; junction bases not matched to a gene: 5. Germline V lookup: CDR1 MDHEN, CDR2 SYDVKM. The CDR3 is made up of 15 amino acids. CDR3 bases: TGTGCCAGCAGTTTATCCCTCGGACAGGGCAATGAGCAGTTCTTC. Its protein product is CASSLSLGQGNEQFF.

V gene TRBV7-9 combines with J gene TRBJ2-3; the match to TRBD2 covers 7 bases. The CDR3 runs to 15 residues. Germline-derived CDR1 and CDR2 are SEHNR and FQNEAQ (reference sequence). V gave up 1 base and J gave up 2 bases; unmatched junction bases: 3. CDR3 amino acids: CASSLVGTNTDTQYF. The CDR3 nucleotides read TGTGCCAGCAGCTTAGTTGGGACTAACACAGATACGCAGTATTTT. The whole variable domain, filled in from reference TRBV7-9 and TRBJ2-3, reads DTGVSQNPRHKITKRGQNVTFRCDPISEHNRLYWYRQTLGQGPEFLTYFQNEAQLEKSRLLSDRFSAERPKGSFSTLEIQRTEQGDSAMYLCASSLVGTNTDTQYFGPGTRLTVL.

This chain joins TRBV6-5 and TRBJ2-1; the match to TRBD1 covers 9 bases. Germline CDR1 MNHEY, CDR2 SVGAGI. V lost 5 bases and J lost 12; bases outside the gene matches: 5. The CDR3 length is 12 residues. Written as DNA, the CDR3 is TGTGCCAGCAGTCCGGGACAGGGCCGGCAGTTCTTC. Protein product: CASSPGQGRQFF.

This clone was picked up a small number of times. The chain combines TRBV7-8 with TRBJ2-2, with TRBD2 identical over 7 bases. The CDR3 consists of 16 residues. Trimming took 3 bases from V and 0 from J; bases not matched to a gene: 4. Germline lookup yields CDR1 SGHVS and CDR2 FQNEAQ. CDR3: CASSLGLPTNTGELFF. The CDR3 DNA reads TGTGCCAGCAGCTTGGGACTACCGACGAACACCGGGGAGCTGTTTTTT.

This chain links TRBV7-2 with TRBJ2-7, with D uncertain. This CDR3 has 12 residues. CDR1 SGHTA and CDR2 FQGNSA come from the germline V gene. The V end lost 5 bases, the J end lost 2 bases, and 7 bases lay between the germline ends. The DNA of the CDR3 is TGTGCCAGCAGCCCCCTTACCTACGAGCAGTACTTC. Translating gives CASSPLTYEQYF.

This chain links TRBV18 with TRBJ1-4; D is uncertain. Per germline, CDR1 KGHSH and CDR2 LQKENI. The CDR3 spans 14 residues. V shed 2 bases and J shed 4 bases, with 8 bases lying between them. The CDR3 protein is CASSPSPNNEKLFF. The CDR3 DNA sequence: TGTGCCAGCTCACCAAGCCCCAATAATGAAAAACTGTTTTTT.

V is TRBV5-5 and J is TRBJ2-6, with 10 bases lining up with TRBD1. Germline CDR1 SGHKS, CDR2 YYEKEE (reference sequence). The CDR3 length is 17 residues. V was pared by 4 bases and J by 0 bases, with 4 bases of the junction left unmatched. For the CDR3, the DNA is TGTGCCAGCAGCCCCTGGACAGGGGGCTCTGGGGCCAACGTCCTGACTTTC. It is translated as CASSPWTGGSGANVLTF.

This chain connects TRBV5-6 to TRBJ2-1; TRBD2 agrees at 7 bases. The germline V gene encodes CDR1 SGHDT and CDR2 YYEEEE. V shed 4 bases and J 4 bases; nucleotides not matched to a gene: 8. The CDR3 has 15 residues. The CDR3 region has the DNA TGTGCCAGCAGCCTTTCGGGACTATTTTACAATGAGCAGTTCTTC. Its translation: CASSLSGLFYNEQFF.

The chain carries TRBV5-8 and TRBJ2-4, with TRBD1 matching over 8 bases. CDR1 and CDR2 (germline): SGHTS, YDEGEE. The length of the CDR3 is 13 residues. J was trimmed by 15 bases and V by 2 bases; bases with no gene match: 10. CDR3 DNA sequence: TGTGCCAGCAGCTTCGATTACAGGGGGAACAGGTACTTC. Its protein product is CASSFDYRGNRYF.

The chain joins TRBV7-9 to TRBJ2-7; TRBD1 agrees at 8 bases. Germline CDR1 and CDR2: SEHNR and FQNEAQ (reference sequence). V trimming: 3 bases; J trimming: 3 bases; junction bases outside the gene matches: 10. The CDR3 contains 16 residues. CDR3 loop: CASSLTLGTGVYEQYF. The CDR3 DNA is TGTGCCAGCAGCTTGACCTTAGGGACAGGAGTCTACGAGCAGTACTTC. Together with reference TRBV7-9 and TRBJ2-7, the CDR3 gives the full variable domain: DTGVSQNPRHKITKRGQNVTFRCDPISEHNRLYWYRQTLGQGPEFLTYFQNEAQLEKSRLLSDRFSAERPKGSFSTLEIQRTEQGDSAMYLCASSLTLGTGVYEQYFGPGTRLTVT.

The rearrangement joins TRBV29-1 to TRBJ2-1, with D hard to call. The CDR3 has 15 residues. V was clipped by 2 bases and J by 2 bases, with 13 bases between them. Germline V gene data show CDR1 as SQVTM and CDR2 as ANQGSEA. CDR3 coding DNA: TGCAGCGTTGAACCTCCCAACGGTGCCTACAATGAGCAGTTCTTC. Translation gives CSVEPPNGAYNEQFF.

This chain links TRBV27 with TRBJ2-7; 7 bases fit TRBD2. This CDR3 region has 14 residues. Germline lookup yields CDR1 MNHEY and CDR2 SMNVEV (reference sequence). CDR3 DNA: TGTGCTACCAGCGTAGGTCTAGCGGTAGCAGAGCAGTACTTC. Encoded protein: CATSVGLAVAEQYF.

The chain combines TRBV29-1 with TRBJ2-7; D is unresolved. The CDR3 sequence is 12 residues long. CDR1 and CDR2 from the germline V gene are SQVTM and ANQGSEA. The V and J ends lost 7 bases and 2 bases respectively, with 12 bases between them. Here the CDR3 DNA reads TGCAGCGCCGCAATCGGTGCCTACGAGCAGTACTTC. The encoded protein is CSAAIGAYEQYF.

This chain connects TRBV4-1 to TRBJ2-5; D possibly corresponds to TRBD1 (6 bases). Germline values: CDR1 MGHRA, CDR2 YSYEKL. There are 14 residues in the CDR3. Trimming cost V 3 bases and J 4 bases, with 12 bases left between them. The CDR3 loop is CASSQGADPETQYF. Here the CDR3 DNA reads TGCGCCAGCAGCCAGGGGGCGGATCCAGAGACCCAGTACTTC.

The chain carries TRBV5-1 and TRBJ2-7, with D possibly TRBD2 on 5 matching bases. Deletions cut 0 bases from V and 1 base from J, with 14 bases between. In germline, CDR1 is SGHRS, CDR2 YFSETQ. This CDR3 region has 16 residues. Here the CDR3 reads CASSLAGGSASYEQYF. The CDR3, as DNA: TGCGCCAGCAGCTTGGCAGGAGGCTCCGCGTCCTACGAGCAGTACTTC.

The chain employs TRBV5-6 and TRBJ1-5, with 7 bases identical to TRBD1. The CDR3 is made up of 15 amino acids. Germline CDR1 reads SGHDT; CDR2 reads YYEEEE. V lost 3 bases, J lost 6 bases, and 9 bases stayed unmatched. The CDR3 here is CASSSKVAGGQPQHF. The DNA for the CDR3 is TGTGCCAGCAGCTCAAAGGTTGCAGGGGGTCAGCCCCAGCATTTT.